The rows below give T cell receptor beta chains drawn from one sample of a study of blood T cell repertoires in COVID-19. Profiling relied on immunoSEQ multiplex PCR, and the TCRdb table lists in-frame clones only, not all of them. The sample consists of roughly 90,000 clones, 89% of them appearing once. Material: peripheral blood. The receptors shown here come from a woman older than 75 with active COVID-19. Both conserved end residues are part of each CDR3. D genes are given only for firm matches. Clone sizes are given selectively: once, few, many, or a class where the clone is expanded.

TRBV5-4	16	TRBD2	TRBJ2-2	.	TGTGCCAGCAGCTTGGGAGGTAGCGGGAGTTCCGGGGAGCTGTTTTTT	CASSLGGSGSSGELFF
TRBV28	13	TRBD1	TRBJ2-4	.	TGTGCCAGCAGTTGGGACAGGTGGGACATTCAGTACTTC	CASSWDRWDIQYF
TRBV5-6	15	.	TRBJ1-3	.	TGTGCCAGCAGCCTCGGGACAACACCTGGAAACACCATATATTTT	CASSLGTTPGNTIYF
TRBV4-1	14	.	TRBJ1-1	.	TGCGCCAGCAGCCAAGAGGGCGTGAACACTGAAGCTTTCTTT	CASSQEGVNTEAFF
TRBV18	16	TRBD2	TRBJ2-5	.	TGTGCCAGCTCACCACCGGCGGGGGGTGATATGGAGACCCAGTACTTC	CASSPPAGGDMETQYF
TRBV7-5	17	.	TRBJ2-1	once	TGTGCCAGAAGCACATTCCTGACTAGCGGGAGGGTCAATGAGCAGTTCTTC	CARSTFLTSGRVNEQFF
TRBV7-2	16	TRBD2	TRBJ2-3	once	TGTGCCAGCAGCCTAATGGGACTACTCAGCACAGATACGCAGTATTTT	CASSLMGLLSTDTQYF
TRBV7-8	15	TRBD2	TRBJ2-1	few	TGTGCCAGCAGCTTAACCGGGACTACCTACAATGAGCAGTTCTTC	CASSLTGTTYNEQFF
TRBV5-6	13	TRBD1	TRBJ2-7	.	TGTGCCAGCAGTCGTGACAGGGAAAATGAGCAGTACTTC	CASSRDRENEQYF
TRBV18	14	.	TRBJ2-4	.	TGTGCCAGCTCACCAAGAGGTTCGGAAAACATTCAGTACTTC	CASSPRGSENIQYF
TRBV6-5	15	.	TRBJ2-1	.	TGTGCCAGCGCCCCCGGACAGGGAGGGTACAATGAGCAGTTCTTC	CASAPGQGGYNEQFF
TRBV29-1	12	.	TRBJ2-5	.	TGCAGCGTTGGGGGGCGGGTAGAGACCCAGTACTTC	CSVGGRVETQYF